The sequence of this T cell receptor beta chain was determined in a study of metastatic and nonmetastatic thyroid tumors. The overall study: Across blood and tumor or nodule tissue, repertoires from malignant and benign thyroid patients were compared with one another. The study, taken as a whole, reports: As reported, TCR beta diversity in blood and tumor was significantly higher in malignant thyroid tumors than in benign nodules.

TCRdb re-processed the PCR reads through MiXCR. The data hold 15,000 to 20,000 clones, with around 30% observed a single time. Note on this clone: Antigen unknown.

CDR3 length: 14 amino acids. Germline V gene sequence: CDR1 SGHAT, CDR2 FQNNGV. Trimming removed 3 bases from V and 3 bases from J; junction bases left unmatched: 5. There were no patients who had received any treatment before thyroid surgery. The source is a female donor with papillary thyroid cancer or a benign thyroid nodule (not recorded which). Some clones in this sample may be carry-over from other donors' samples. Sequenced input: tumor tissue. V usage is TRBV11-2 and J usage is TRBJ2-7; 7 bases agree with TRBD1. The CDR3 protein is CASSLTGYDYEQYF. The DNA of the CDR3 is TGTGCCAGCAGCTTGACAGGGTACGACTACGAGCAGTACTTC.